This T cell receptor beta chain stems from a study of regulatory T cells in long-lasting Graves disease. Study-level results: Whereas new patients shared 970 or so public clonotypes, persistent patients shared more, at a few thousand.

Combining iRepertoire HTBI primers with Arm-PCR of CDR3 regions, the authors built TCR beta libraries. In the authors' methods: The samples yielded about 60 TRBV and roughly 15 TRBJ segments. TCRdb called the multiplex PCR reads again in MiXCR, with one record for every CDR3 protein. The V and J calls and clone size are TCRdb's, not the authors'. The data contain about 610,000 distinct CDR3 sequences, 15% to 20% of them seen just once; the ten biggest clones take up around 13%. The CDR3 totals 12 residues. Germline V gene data show CDR1 as KGHSH and CDR2 as LQKENI. Trimming removed 2 bases from V and 10 bases from J, with 9 bases in between. On this clonotype itself: Its matching antigen is unknown.

As for time point: newly diagnosed GD, antithyroid drugs for less than 3 months. Researchers made the TCR library from RNA that was extracted from PBMCs. An endocrinology department located in Xi'an, China, was where the patients came from. This sample was also put to use in a study of T cells in Graves' hyperthyroidism and ophthalmopathy.

Sequenced material: peripheral blood mononuclear cells (PBMCs), taken at new diagnosis, from a patient treated with antithyroid drugs. This clonotype originated in a man between 18 and 35 years old with Graves disease. The chain recombines TRBV18 with TRBJ2-1; D gene uncertain. DNA for the CDR3: TGTGCCAGCTCACCAATTAGGCCCGAGCAGTTCTTC. Its translation: CASSPIRPEQFF.